Listed below are T cell receptor beta chains from one sample, sequenced in a study of shared clonotypes between healthy human individuals. Produced via immunoSEQ multiplex PCR; TCRdb's table is partial and in-frame only. Of over 2 million clones detected, 90% to 95% appear once; the ten largest clones hold about 0.13%. The sequenced sample consisted of naive CD4+ T cells sorted from blood. The origin of the receptors is a man younger than 35 in good health. Both conserved end residues are part of each CDR3.

v_call	j_call	cdr3_aa
TRBV9	TRBJ2-5	CASSPRERVTETQYF
TRBV13	TRBJ1-1	CASSLARRTSFTEAFF
TRBV27	TRBJ2-3	CASSLSGYTDTQYF
TRBV30	TRBJ2-1	CAWSPGLAGAFLFF
TRBV28	TRBJ1-5	CATADRPGAQHF
TRBV30	TRBJ1-5	CAWSRQGAVSNQPQHF
TRBV7-2	TRBJ2-1	CASSPWRGHNEQFF
TRBV5-1	TRBJ2-1	CASSLEGTPQEQFF
TRBV6-1	TRBJ2-7	CAISYASSYEQYF
TRBV28	TRBJ2-5	CASSLLGSGGKETQYF
TRBV15	TRBJ2-3	CATSVRLAGTSTDTQYF
TRBV6-5	TRBJ1-2	CASRRGNYGYTF
TRBV6-5	TRBJ2-7	CASRAGTKKVYEQYF
TRBV15	TRBJ2-7	CATSRDPGFSYEQYF
TRBV6-1	TRBJ1-1	CASSAWEIGQLNTEAFF
TRBV6-1	TRBJ2-2	CASSARQGAHTGELFF
TRBV14	TRBJ2-5	CASSQEEGYGETQYF
TRBV30	TRBJ2-3	CAWTRPPSGVFTDTQYF
TRBV7-9	TRBJ2-1	CASSGLDGPWFF
TRBV5-1	TRBJ1-2	CASSLEGPEEGYTF
TRBV18	TRBJ2-5	CASSPISGTQYF
TRBV5-1	TRBJ1-3	CASSSRTSGNTIYF
TRBV5-4	TRBJ2-3	CASSLDPTRDTQYF
TRBV6-4	TRBJ2-2	CASSRGENTGELFF
TRBV6-6	TRBJ2-7	CASSSHGGLKYF
TRBV15	TRBJ2-7	CATSRDFRGLRDF
TRBV6-6	TRBJ2-7	CASSPPGGARYEQYF
TRBV5-4	TRBJ1-1	CASSLGRRERAFF
TRBV4-1	TRBJ2-6	CASSHALKTGANVLTF